This entry lists 27 T cell receptor beta chains sequenced from one sample in a study of beta chain features in type 1 diabetes. Isolated RNA was reverse transcribed in full, so expressed TCRB transcripts were sequenced. The table came from immunoSEQ multiplex PCR; TCRdb's copy has only in-frame clones and leaves some out. The repertoire holds over 700,000 clones, with 17% as singletons. Sequenced input: naive CD4+ T cells from blood. Receptor source: a woman younger than 35 in good health.

Remarks on this clone: Other DNA sequences in the sample encode the same CDR3. This chain connects TRBV18 to TRBJ2-3; D possibly corresponds to TRBD2 (6 bases). Germline V gene lookup returns CDR1 KGHSH and CDR2 LQKENI. CDR3 length: 15 amino acids. Trimming took 0 bases from V and 0 from J, leaving 7 bases between them. For the CDR3, the DNA is TGTGCCAGCTCACCACCTAGCGGTAGCACAGATACGCAGTATTTT. It specifies CASSPPSGSTDTQYF.

V is TRBV4-2 and J is TRBJ2-5; maybe TRBD1 (6 bases). Germline V gene lookup returns CDR1 LGHNA and CDR2 YNFKEQ. The germline V and J ends were trimmed by 3 bases and 5 bases, with 13 bases remaining between them. The CDR3 is 14 amino acids. CDR3 DNA sequence: TGTGCCAGCAGCCAGGACGACAGGAGCGAGACCCAGTACTTC. Encoded protein: CASSQDDRSETQYF.

The rearrangement links TRBV2 to TRBJ1-5; D remains ambiguous. Germline V gives CDR1 SNHLY, CDR2 FYNNEI. CDR3 length equals 14 residues. Between the trimmed V and J ends, which lost 3 bases and 0 bases, there was a span of 6 bases. CDR3 bases: TGTGCCAGCAGTGACTTCTATAGCAATCAGCCCCAGCATTTT. Amino acids: CASSDFYSNQPQHF.

This clone appeared a few times. The chain uses TRBV19 and TRBJ2-2; 12 nucleotides line up with TRBD2. The V and J ends lost 3 bases and 2 bases, in that order; junction bases with no gene match: 7. CDR3 length: 18 residues. Germline values: CDR1 LNHDA, CDR2 SQIVND (reference sequence). The CDR3 sequence is CASSIGRGLAGNTGELFF. DNA of the CDR3: TGTGCCAGTAGTATTGGGAGAGGACTAGCGGGAAACACCGGGGAGCTGTTTTTT.

This clone showed up just a few times. Other DNA sequences in this sample translate to the same CDR3. The CDR3, as DNA: TGTGCCAGCTCACCTAGGGGCTCCTACAATGAGCAGTTCTTC. Amino acid sequence: CASSPRGSYNEQFF. The V gene is TRBV18, the J gene TRBJ2-1; D is possibly TRBD1 (5 bases). V lost 3 bases, J lost 0 bases, and 6 bases lay in between. The germline V gene encodes CDR1 KGHSH and CDR2 LQKENI. The CDR3 has 14 residues.

This sequence joins TRBV7-2 and TRBJ1-2; D remains unclear. CDR3 length: 13 amino acids. The germline V gene encodes CDR1 SGHTA and CDR2 FQGNSA. Trimming shortened V by 2 bases and J by 5 bases, and 9 bases separated the two germline ends. CDR3 in amino acids: CASSLTTPYGYTF. DNA for the CDR3: TGTGCCAGCAGCTTAACGACACCTTATGGCTACACCTTC.

This clone was counted between two and nine times. The chain carries TRBV11-2 and TRBJ2-7; D unresolved. Trimming cost V 2 bases and J 5 bases, with 7 bases left between them. Germline-derived CDR1 and CDR2 are SGHAT and FQNNGV. CDR3 length: 12 amino acids. The CDR3 spells CASSLLGHEQYF. The CDR3, as DNA: TGTGCCAGCAGCTTATTGGGCCACGAGCAGTACTTC.

The gene calls are TRBV7-9 and TRBJ2-2; 12 bases are shared with TRBD2. Looked up from germline, CDR1 is SEHNR and CDR2 is FQNEAQ (reference sequence). The J segment lost 6 bases and the V segment lost 2 bases, leaving 7 bases of the junction unmatched. This CDR3 contains 17 residues. CDR3 nucleotides: TGTGCCAGCAGCTTAAAGTTATGGACTAGCGGGGCCGGGGAGCTGTTTTTT. Translation: CASSLKLWTSGAGELFF.

J is TRBJ2-1 and V is TRBV9; TRBD1 might be the D (5 bases). The CDR3 runs 15 residues. V lost 0 bases to trimming and J lost 9 bases, with 16 bases between them. The germline CDR1 and CDR2 sequences are SGDLS and YYNGEE. Here the CDR3 reads CASSVVDTGLGEQFF. The CDR3 DNA reads as TGTGCCAGCAGCGTAGTGGACACTGGTTTAGGTGAGCAGTTCTTC.

The J gene is TRBJ2-5, the V gene TRBV9, with 10 bases lining up with TRBD2. The J segment lost 7 bases and the V segment lost 0 bases, leaving 9 bases of the junction unmatched. CDR3 length: 16 residues. Germline V gene lookup returns CDR1 SGDLS and CDR2 YYNGEE. The CDR3 DNA reads TGTGCCAGCAGCGTAGAGGCTAGCGGGAGCTCTGGGACCCAGTACTTC. This gives the protein CASSVEASGSSGTQYF.

This chain joins TRBV19 and TRBJ2-1; TRBD2 might be the D (5 bases). Deletions cut 2 bases from V and 8 bases from J, with 13 bases between. The CDR3 covers 14 residues. CDR1 is LNHDA and CDR2 is SQIVND in the germline V gene (reference sequence). CDR3: CASSISTSRDEQFF. CDR3 in DNA: TGTGCCAGTAGTATATCAACGTCGAGGGATGAGCAGTTCTTC.

V gene TRBV5-1 combines with J gene TRBJ1-1; 9 nucleotides line up with TRBD1. The CDR3 runs to 14 residues. V lost 6 bases and J lost 2; bases outside the gene matches: 5. CDR1 and CDR2 from the germline V gene are SGHRS and YFSETQ. The CDR3 nucleotides read TGCGCCAGCACCGGGGACAGGGAAAACACTGAAGCTTTCTTT. As protein: CASTGDRENTEAFF.

This clone has more than one count but fewer than ten. This chain connects TRBV5-4 to TRBJ2-3, with TRBD2 matching 12 bases. The V gene end was trimmed by 3 bases and the J gene end by 2 bases; junction bases not matched to a gene: 4. This CDR3 region has 16 residues. Germline V gene data show CDR1 as SGHNT and CDR2 as YYREEE (reference sequence). CDR3 sequence: CASSSGLAGATDTQYF. The CDR3 DNA reads TGTGCCAGCAGCTCGGGACTAGCGGGCGCCACAGATACGCAGTATTTT.

This clone has just a few counts. This sequence joins TRBV5-1 and TRBJ1-1, with D uncertain. Trimming took 1 base from V and 1 from J, leaving 11 bases between them. Germline values: CDR1 SGHRS, CDR2 YFSETQ. The CDR3 runs to 15 residues. CDR3 bases: TGCGCCAGCAGCTTGTCTCGCATCGAGAACACTGAAGCTTTCTTT. This sequence encodes CASSLSRIENTEAFF.

A few counts support this clone. This chain joins TRBV11-1 and TRBJ2-5; weak D call: TRBD2 (5 bases). In germline, CDR1 is SGHAT, CDR2 FQDESV (reference sequence). The CDR3 has 13 amino acids. The V end lost 3 bases, the J end lost 4 bases, and 9 bases lay between the germline ends. The CDR3 region has the DNA TGTGCCAGCAGCTTGTACGGAGGAGAGACCCAGTACTTC. Translation gives CASSLYGGETQYF.

This rearrangement joins TRBV6-6 to TRBJ1-2; unclear D gene. The CDR3 sequence is 13 residues long. The ends were cut back, 4 bases at V and 8 bases at J, with 14 bases in the middle. The germline CDR1 and CDR2 sequences are MNHNY and SVGAGI (reference sequence). CDR3 region: CASSSNTWGGYTF. The CDR3 DNA reads as TGTGCCAGCAGTTCAAACACCTGGGGAGGCTACACCTTC.

The rearrangement links TRBV29-1 to TRBJ2-1; D ambiguous. The V end was cut by 3 bases, the J end by 4 bases, with 13 bases between. The length of the CDR3 is 14 residues. The germline V gene encodes CDR1 SQVTM and CDR2 ANQGSEA. The CDR3 nucleotides read TGCAGCGTTGATGTCGGTTGGGGATACAATGAGCAGTTCTTC. It specifies CSVDVGWGYNEQFF.

Points on this clone: This could be a read error, since a much larger clone is one nucleotide away. CDR3 sequence reads: CASSPGQKETQYF. The CDR3, as DNA: TGTGCCAGCAGCCCGGGACAGAAAGAGACCCAGTACTTC. V usage is TRBV7-3 and J usage is TRBJ2-5, with 7 positions matching TRBD1. Germline V gives CDR1 SGHTA, CDR2 FQGTGA. Losses at the gene ends were 5 bases for V and 3 bases for J; bases not matched to a gene: 3. The CDR3 contains 13 residues.

The CDR3 DNA follows: TGTGCCAGCAGCTCCCCCACAGGGGGTCGTTGGAATGAGCAGTTCTTC. Translated: CASSSPTGGRWNEQFF. The chain carries TRBV5-4 and TRBJ2-1; the match to TRBD1 covers 8 bases. The CDR3 runs to 16 residues. J was trimmed by 7 bases and V by 3 bases; bases with no gene match: 12. CDR1 and CDR2 (germline): SGHNT, YYREEE (reference sequence).

V usage is TRBV28 and J usage is TRBJ1-5; D call uncertain. The CDR3 has 18 residues. V was cut by 6 bases and J by 3 bases, with 24 bases left in between. Germline V gene sequence: CDR1 MDHEN, CDR2 SYDVKM. CDR3 sequence: CASSREARRSGFNQPQHF. DNA for the CDR3: TGTGCCAGCAGCCGCGAAGCCAGGAGGTCGGGTTTCAATCAGCCCCAGCATTTT. The complete variable domain, with remaining parts taken from reference TRBV28 and TRBJ1-5, reads DVKVTQSSRYLVKRTGEKVFLECVQDMDHENMFWYRQDPGLGLRLIYFSYDVKMKEKGDIPEGYSVSREKKERFSLILESASTNQTSMYLCASSREARRSGFNQPQHFGDGTRLSIL.

This chain uses TRBV7-2 with TRBJ2-1, with 7 positions matching TRBD1. This CDR3 is 12 amino acids long. The germline V gene encodes CDR1 SGHTA and CDR2 FQGNSA. Germline trimming cut 3 bases from V and 9 bases from J; bases unmatched to any gene: 2. CDR3 in amino acids: CASSFYRGEQFF. The CDR3 nucleotides read TGTGCCAGCAGCTTTTACAGGGGTGAGCAGTTCTTC.

In its sample, this clone was seen a few times. The chain is built from TRBV10-3 and TRBJ2-3; D is unresolved. The CDR3 loop spans 15 amino acids. Germline CDR1 and CDR2: ENHRY and SYGVKD. V was trimmed by 0 bases and J by 2 bases, leaving 9 bases between them. CDR3 in DNA: TGTGCCATCAGTGAGTCGGAACTCCTCACAGATACGCAGTATTTT. Encoded protein: CAISESELLTDTQYF.

DNA of the CDR3: TGCGCCAGCAGCCAAGATCCCGGCCCCTACAGGGCTGGGGCCAACGTCCTGACTTTC. This codes for CASSQDPGPYRAGANVLTF. The chain uses TRBV4-3 and TRBJ2-6, with D possibly being TRBD1 (6 bases). CDR1 and CDR2 from the germline V gene are LGHNA and YSLEER. Trimming left V 0 bases short and J 2 bases short, with 17 bases between. The CDR3 is made up of 19 amino acids.

This clone was observed a few times. The chain carries TRBV14 and TRBJ1-4; no clear D gene. Germline V lookup: CDR1 SGHDN, CDR2 FVKESK. The CDR3 has 16 amino acids. Trimming removed 1 base at V and 2 bases at J, with 11 bases between. The CDR3 nucleotides read TGTGCCAGCAGCCAAGTGGGTCGGACGACTAATGAAAAACTGTTTTTT. Its translation: CASSQVGRTTNEKLFF.

The rearrangement links TRBV28 to TRBJ1-2; 9 bases map to TRBD1. CDR1 and CDR2 (germline): MDHEN, SYDVKM. V lost 6 bases, J lost 5 bases, and 7 bases stayed unmatched. The CDR3 loop spans 14 amino acids. CDR3 protein: CASREGQGLYGYTF. CDR3 bases: TGTGCCAGCAGGGAGGGACAGGGCTTATATGGCTACACCTTC.

The CDR3 nucleotides read TGTGCCAGCAGGTTCCAGGGGGAGGCCGGGGAGCTGTTTTTT. Its protein is CASRFQGEAGELFF. The rearrangement links TRBV6-5 to TRBJ2-2, with D possibly matching TRBD1 (7 bases). Germline CDR1 and CDR2: MNHEY and SVGAGI. This CDR3 has 14 residues. Trimming shortened V by 6 bases and J by 6 bases, and 14 bases separated the two germline ends.

There are a few counts of this clone. The CDR3 region has the DNA TGTGCCAGCAGCTTAGCGACAGGAGGGTACAATGAGCAGTTCTTC. Its protein is CASSLATGGYNEQFF. The rearrangement joins TRBV7-2 to TRBJ2-1; the D call may be TRBD1 or TRBD2 (6 bases each). CDR1 SGHTA and CDR2 FQGNSA come from the germline V gene. This CDR3 has 15 amino acids. V dropped 0 bases and J dropped 4 bases, with 10 bases sitting between them.